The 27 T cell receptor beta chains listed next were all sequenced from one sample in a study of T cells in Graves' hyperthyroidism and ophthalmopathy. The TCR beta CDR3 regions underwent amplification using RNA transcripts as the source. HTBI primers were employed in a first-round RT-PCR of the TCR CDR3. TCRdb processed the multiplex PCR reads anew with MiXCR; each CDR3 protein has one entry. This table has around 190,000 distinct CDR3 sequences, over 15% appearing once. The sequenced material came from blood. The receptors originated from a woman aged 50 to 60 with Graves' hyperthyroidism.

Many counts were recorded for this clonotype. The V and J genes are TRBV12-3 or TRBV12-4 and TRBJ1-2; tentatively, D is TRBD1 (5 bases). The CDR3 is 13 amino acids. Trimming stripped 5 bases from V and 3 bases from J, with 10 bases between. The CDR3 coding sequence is TGTGCCAGCAGTGACGGGACCCACTATGGCTACACCTTC. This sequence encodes CASSDGTHYGYTF.

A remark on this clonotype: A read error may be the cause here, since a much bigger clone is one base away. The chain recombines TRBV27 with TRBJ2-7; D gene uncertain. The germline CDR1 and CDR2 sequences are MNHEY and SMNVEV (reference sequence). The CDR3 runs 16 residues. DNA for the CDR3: TGTGCCAGCAGCCCCTTAGCAGTAGCCCCCCTTTACGTGCAGTACTTC. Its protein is CASSPLAVAPLYVQYF.

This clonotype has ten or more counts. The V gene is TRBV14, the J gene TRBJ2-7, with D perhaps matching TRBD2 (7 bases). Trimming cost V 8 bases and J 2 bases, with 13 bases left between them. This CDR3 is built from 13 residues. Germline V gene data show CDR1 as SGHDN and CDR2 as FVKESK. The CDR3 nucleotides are TGTGCCAGCGGCCTCGGGGGGCCCTACGAGCAGTACTTC. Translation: CASGLGGPYEQYF.

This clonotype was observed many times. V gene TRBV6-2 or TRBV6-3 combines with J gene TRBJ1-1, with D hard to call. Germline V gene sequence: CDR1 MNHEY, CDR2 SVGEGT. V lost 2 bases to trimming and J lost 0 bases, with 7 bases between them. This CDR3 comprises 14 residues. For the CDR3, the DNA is TGTGCCAGCAGTTACACAGAGATGAACACTGAAGCTTTCTTT. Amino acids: CASSYTEMNTEAFF.

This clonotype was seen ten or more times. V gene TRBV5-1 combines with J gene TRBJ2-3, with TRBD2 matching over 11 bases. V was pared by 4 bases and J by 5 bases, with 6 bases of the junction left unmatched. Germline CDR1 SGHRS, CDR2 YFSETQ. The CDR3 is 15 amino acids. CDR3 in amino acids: CASSGGLAGGDTQYF. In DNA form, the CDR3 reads TGCGCCAGCAGCGGGGGTCTAGCGGGGGGAGATACGCAGTATTTT.

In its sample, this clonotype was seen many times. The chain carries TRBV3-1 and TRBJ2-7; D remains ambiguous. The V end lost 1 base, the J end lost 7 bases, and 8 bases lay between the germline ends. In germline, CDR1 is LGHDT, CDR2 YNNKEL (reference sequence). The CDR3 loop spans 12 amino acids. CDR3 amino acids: CASSQGFVEQYF. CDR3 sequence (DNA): TGTGCCAGCAGCCAAGGATTTGTTGAGCAGTACTTC.

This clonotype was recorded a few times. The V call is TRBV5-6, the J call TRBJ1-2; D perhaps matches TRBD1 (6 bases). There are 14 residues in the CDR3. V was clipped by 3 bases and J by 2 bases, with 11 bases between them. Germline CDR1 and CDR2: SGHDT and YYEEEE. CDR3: CASSWRTANYGYTF. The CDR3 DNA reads TGTGCCAGCAGCTGGCGGACAGCAAACTATGGCTACACCTTC. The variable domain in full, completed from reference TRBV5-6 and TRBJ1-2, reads DAGVTQSPTHLIKTRGQQVTLRCSPKSGHDTVSWYQQALGQGPQFIFQYYEEEERQRGNFPDRFSGHQFPNYSSELNVNALLLGDSALYLCASSWRTANYGYTFGSGTRLTVV.

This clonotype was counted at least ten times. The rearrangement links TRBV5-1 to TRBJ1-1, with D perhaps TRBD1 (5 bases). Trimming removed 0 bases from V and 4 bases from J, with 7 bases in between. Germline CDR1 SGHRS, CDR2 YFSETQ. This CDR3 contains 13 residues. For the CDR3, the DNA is TGCGCCAGCAGCTTGGCCGACAGCACTGAAGCTTTCTTT. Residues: CASSLADSTEAFF.

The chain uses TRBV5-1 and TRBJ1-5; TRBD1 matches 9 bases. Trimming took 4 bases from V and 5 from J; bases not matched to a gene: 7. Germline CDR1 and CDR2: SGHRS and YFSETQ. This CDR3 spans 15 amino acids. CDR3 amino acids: CASSKLGQGHQPQHF. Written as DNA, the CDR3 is TGCGCCAGCAGCAAACTGGGACAGGGCCATCAGCCCCAGCATTTT.

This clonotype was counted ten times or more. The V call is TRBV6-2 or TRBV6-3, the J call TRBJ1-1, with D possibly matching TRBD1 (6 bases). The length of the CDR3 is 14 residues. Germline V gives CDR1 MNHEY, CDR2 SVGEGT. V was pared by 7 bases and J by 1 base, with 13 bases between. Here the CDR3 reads CASTLGGGNTEAFF. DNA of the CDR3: TGTGCCAGCACGCTTGGAGGGGGGAACACTGAAGCTTTCTTT.

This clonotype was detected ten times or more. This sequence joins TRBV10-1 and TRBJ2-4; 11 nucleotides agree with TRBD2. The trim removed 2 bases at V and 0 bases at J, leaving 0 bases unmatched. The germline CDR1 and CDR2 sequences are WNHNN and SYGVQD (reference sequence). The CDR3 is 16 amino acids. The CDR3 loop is CASSETSGGAKNIQYF. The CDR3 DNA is TGCGCCAGCAGTGAGACTAGCGGGGGAGCCAAAAACATTCAGTACTTC.

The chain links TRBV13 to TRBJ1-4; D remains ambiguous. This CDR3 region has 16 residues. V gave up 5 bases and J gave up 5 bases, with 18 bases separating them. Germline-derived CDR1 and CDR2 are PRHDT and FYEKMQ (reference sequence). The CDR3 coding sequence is TGTGCCAGCAGCCCCGCTCGGCAGGTAGAGAATGAAAAACTGTTTTTT. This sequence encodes CASSPARQVENEKLFF.

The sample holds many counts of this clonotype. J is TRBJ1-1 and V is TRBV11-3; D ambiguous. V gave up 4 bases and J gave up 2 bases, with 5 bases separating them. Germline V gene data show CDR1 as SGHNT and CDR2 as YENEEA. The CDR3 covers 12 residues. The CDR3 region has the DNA TGTGCCAGCAGCTCCCCCAACACTGAAGCTTTCTTT. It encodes CASSSPNTEAFF.

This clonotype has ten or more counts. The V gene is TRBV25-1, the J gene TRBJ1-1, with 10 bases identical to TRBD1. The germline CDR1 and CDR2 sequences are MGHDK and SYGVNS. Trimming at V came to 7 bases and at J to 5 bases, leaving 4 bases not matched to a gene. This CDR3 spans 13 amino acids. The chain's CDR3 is CASTDRGMTEAFF. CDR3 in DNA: TGTGCCAGCACGGACAGGGGGATGACTGAAGCTTTCTTT.

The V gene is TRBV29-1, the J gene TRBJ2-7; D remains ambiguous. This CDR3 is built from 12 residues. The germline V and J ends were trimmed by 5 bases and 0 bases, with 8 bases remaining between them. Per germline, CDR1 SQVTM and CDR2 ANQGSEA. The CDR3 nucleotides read TGCAGCGTTCTACTCTCCTCCTACGAGCAGTACTTC. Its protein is CSVLLSSYEQYF.

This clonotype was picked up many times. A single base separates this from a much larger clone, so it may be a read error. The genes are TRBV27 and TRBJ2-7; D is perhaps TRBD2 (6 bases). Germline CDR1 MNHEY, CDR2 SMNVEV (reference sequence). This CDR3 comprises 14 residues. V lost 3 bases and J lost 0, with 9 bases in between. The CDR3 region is CASSFRGSSYEQYF. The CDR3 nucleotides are TGTGCCAGCAGTTTCCGGGGGAGCTCCTACGAGCAGTACTTC.

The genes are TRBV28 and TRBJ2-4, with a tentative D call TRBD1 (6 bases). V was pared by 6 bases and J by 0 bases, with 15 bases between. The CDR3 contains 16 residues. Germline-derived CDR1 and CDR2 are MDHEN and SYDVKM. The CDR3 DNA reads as TGTGCCAGCAGCTCCACCGGGACATTAGCCAAAAACATTCAGTACTTC. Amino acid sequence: CASSSTGTLAKNIQYF.

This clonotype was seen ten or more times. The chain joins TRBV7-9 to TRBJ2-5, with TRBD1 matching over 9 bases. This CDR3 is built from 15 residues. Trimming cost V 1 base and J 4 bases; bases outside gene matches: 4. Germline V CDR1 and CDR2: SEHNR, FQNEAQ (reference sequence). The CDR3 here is CASSLVLQGAETQYF. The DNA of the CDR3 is TGTGCCAGCAGCTTAGTTTTACAGGGGGCAGAGACCCAGTACTTC.

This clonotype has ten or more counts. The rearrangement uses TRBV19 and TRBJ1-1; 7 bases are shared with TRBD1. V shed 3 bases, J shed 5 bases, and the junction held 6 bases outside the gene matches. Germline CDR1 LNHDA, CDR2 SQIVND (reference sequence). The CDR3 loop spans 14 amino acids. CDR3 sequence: CASSIAGTETEAFF. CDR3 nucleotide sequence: TGTGCCAGTAGTATCGCCGGGACAGAGACTGAAGCTTTCTTT.

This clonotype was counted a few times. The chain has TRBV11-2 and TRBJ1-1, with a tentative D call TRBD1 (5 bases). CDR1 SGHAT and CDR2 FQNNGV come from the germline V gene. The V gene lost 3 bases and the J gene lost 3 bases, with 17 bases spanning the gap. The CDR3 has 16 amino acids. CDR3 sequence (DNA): TGTGCCAGCAGCTTTAGGAGGGGAGTTTTTCACACTGAAGCTTTCTTT. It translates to CASSFRRGVFHTEAFF.

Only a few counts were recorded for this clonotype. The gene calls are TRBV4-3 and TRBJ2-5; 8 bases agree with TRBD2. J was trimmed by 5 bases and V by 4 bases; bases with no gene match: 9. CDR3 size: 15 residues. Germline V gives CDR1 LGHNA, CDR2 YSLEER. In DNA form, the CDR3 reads TGCGCCAGCAGCCCCCAACTAGCGGCCCAGGAGACCCAGTACTTC. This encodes CASSPQLAAQETQYF.

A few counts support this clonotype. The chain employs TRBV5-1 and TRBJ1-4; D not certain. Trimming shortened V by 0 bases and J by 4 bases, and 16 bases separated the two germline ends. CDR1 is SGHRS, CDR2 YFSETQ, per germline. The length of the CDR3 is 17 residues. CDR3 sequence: CASSLGSLTGDNEKLFF. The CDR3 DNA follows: TGCGCCAGCAGCTTGGGTTCGCTGACGGGCGATAATGAAAAACTGTTTTTT.

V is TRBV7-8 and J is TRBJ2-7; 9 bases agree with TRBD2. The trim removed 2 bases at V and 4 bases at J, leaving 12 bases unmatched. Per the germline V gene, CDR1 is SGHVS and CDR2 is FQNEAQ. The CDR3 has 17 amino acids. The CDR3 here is CASSLNAGGPRSYEQYF. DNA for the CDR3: TGTGCCAGCAGCTTAAATGCGGGAGGGCCCCGCTCGTACGAGCAGTACTTC.

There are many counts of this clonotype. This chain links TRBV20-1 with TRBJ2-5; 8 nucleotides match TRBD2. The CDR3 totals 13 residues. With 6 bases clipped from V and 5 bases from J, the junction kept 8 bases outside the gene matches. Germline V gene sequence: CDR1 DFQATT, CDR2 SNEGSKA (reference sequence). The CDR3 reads CSAPGGGPETQYF. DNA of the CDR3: TGCAGTGCCCCGGGGGGGGGGCCTGAGACCCAGTACTTC.

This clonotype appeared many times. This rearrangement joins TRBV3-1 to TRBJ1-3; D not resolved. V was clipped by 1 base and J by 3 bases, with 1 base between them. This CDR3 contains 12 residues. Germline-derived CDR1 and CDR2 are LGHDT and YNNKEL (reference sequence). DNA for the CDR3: TGTGCCAGCAGCCAAGGTGGAAACACCATATATTTT. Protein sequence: CASSQGGNTIYF.

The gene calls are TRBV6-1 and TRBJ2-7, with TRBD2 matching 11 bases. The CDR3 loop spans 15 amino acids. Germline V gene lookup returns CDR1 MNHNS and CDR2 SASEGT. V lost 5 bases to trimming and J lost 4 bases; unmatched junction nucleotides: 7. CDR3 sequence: CASSQQRLAGYEQYF. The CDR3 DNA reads TGTGCCAGCAGTCAACAACGACTAGCGGGATACGAGCAGTACTTC.

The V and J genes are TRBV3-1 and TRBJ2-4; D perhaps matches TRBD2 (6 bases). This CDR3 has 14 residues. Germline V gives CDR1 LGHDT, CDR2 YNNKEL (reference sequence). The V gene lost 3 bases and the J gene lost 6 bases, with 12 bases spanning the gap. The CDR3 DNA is TGTGCCAGCAGCCATCTCTACGGGGGAAACATTCAGTACTTC. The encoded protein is CASSHLYGGNIQYF.